The 10 T cell receptor beta chains given below trace back to one sample, sequenced in a study of regulatory T cells in long-lasting Graves disease. Time point in this sample: persistent/refractory GD, antithyroid drugs over 5 years with positive TRAb. TCR sequences were obtained from RNA taken from PBMCs. Arm-PCR of CDR3 regions with iRepertoire HTBI primers generated TCR beta libraries. TCRdb processed the multiplex PCR reads anew with MiXCR; each CDR3 protein has one entry. The sample consists of over 300,000 distinct CDR3 sequences, about 19% of them appearing once. This sample comprised peripheral blood mononuclear cells (PBMCs), obtained when the disease was refractory, from a patient treated with antithyroid drugs. The receptors originated from a female donor with Graves disease.

This clonotype was seen repeatedly, ten times or more. This sequence joins TRBV11-3 and TRBJ1-5; 7 positions match TRBD1. The CDR3 contains 20 residues. CDR1 and CDR2 (germline): SGHNT, YENEEA. Trimming removed 2 bases from V and 2 bases from J; junction bases left unmatched: 18. CDR3 amino acids: CASSLTGVGRGNEGNQPQHF. In DNA form, the CDR3 reads TGTGCCAGCAGCTTAACCGGGGTGGGCAGGGGGAATGAGGGCAATCAGCCCCAGCATTTT.

In this sample, this clonotype turned up many times. For the CDR3, the DNA is TGTGCCAGCAGTGATAAGGCGGAGACCCAGTACTTC. It is translated as CASSDKAETQYF. This chain joins TRBV2 and TRBJ2-5, with D hard to call. Germline CDR1 SNHLY, CDR2 FYNNEI. The germline V and J ends were trimmed by 3 bases and 5 bases, with 7 bases remaining between them. The CDR3 covers 12 residues.

This clonotype has only a few counts. The chain employs TRBV7-9 and TRBJ1-1; D uncertain. CDR3 size: 13 residues. Germline CDR1 is SEHNR and CDR2 is FQNEAQ (reference sequence). V shed 2 bases and J shed 5 bases, with 9 bases lying between them. The CDR3 DNA follows: TGTGCCAGCAGCTTACCGGGGAGTACTGAAGCTTTCTTT. It yields the protein CASSLPGSTEAFF.

This clonotype was counted only a few times. This chain uses TRBV18 with TRBJ1-6; D is undetermined. V was shortened by 2 bases and J by 7 bases, with 9 bases between the two germline ends. Germline CDR1 reads KGHSH; CDR2 reads LQKENI. CDR3 length: 14 residues. This chain's CDR3 is CASSPVGRNSPLHF. As DNA, the CDR3 is TGTGCCAGCTCACCAGTCGGTCGGAATTCACCCCTCCACTTT.

The rearrangement joins TRBV19 to TRBJ2-5; weak D call: TRBD1 (5 bases). Trimming cost V 3 bases and J 5 bases, with 13 bases left between them. Per the germline V gene, CDR1 is LNHDA and CDR2 is SQIVND (reference sequence). There are 14 residues in the CDR3. CDR3 protein: CASSITGYSETQYF. CDR3 DNA sequence: TGTGCCAGTAGTATCACAGGCTATTCGGAGACCCAGTACTTC.

Comments on this clonotype: With only one base between it and a far larger clone, this is likely a read error. This sequence joins TRBV20-1 and TRBJ2-1, with 8 bases fitting TRBD1. V trimming: 5 bases; J trimming: 10 bases; junction bases outside the gene matches: 13. Per the germline V gene, CDR1 is DFQATT and CDR2 is SNEGSKA (reference sequence). This CDR3 has 14 amino acids. CDR3 in DNA: TGCAGTGCTCCCGGGACAGGCTTCTCCTACGAGCAGTTCTTC. Amino acids: CSAPGTGFSYEQFF.

This clonotype was seen more than once but under ten times. The chain has TRBV7-2 and TRBJ2-1; TRBD2 is a possible D gene (7 bases). From germline, CDR1 is SGHTA and CDR2 FQGNSA. The CDR3 has 19 residues. V was shortened by 2 bases and J by 2 bases, with 22 bases between the two germline ends. DNA of the CDR3: TGTGCCAGCAGCTTAAGAGGGTGGACCGGGGGGCCCGCCTACAATGAGCAGTTCTTC. Translated, it gives CASSLRGWTGGPAYNEQFF.

A few counts support this clonotype. The J gene is TRBJ2-7, the V gene TRBV11-2, with D maybe TRBD1 (6 bases). V was cut by 4 bases and J by 0 bases, with 22 bases left in between. This CDR3 spans 18 amino acids. From germline, CDR1 is SGHAT and CDR2 FQNNGV. The CDR3 loop reads CASSSSPWDTGHSYEQYF. CDR3 bases: TGTGCCAGCAGCTCCTCTCCATGGGATACAGGGCACTCCTACGAGCAGTACTTC.

The V and J genes are TRBV24-1 and TRBJ2-3; 8 bases agree with TRBD1. This CDR3 contains 15 residues. The junction had 4 bases not matched to a gene; V was cut back by 4 bases and J by 2 bases. Germline CDR1 and CDR2: KGHDR and SFDVKD. CDR3 sequence (DNA): TGTGCCACCAGTGAATGGGGACAGGACACAGATACGCAGTATTTT. It translates to CATSEWGQDTDTQYF.

On this clonotype: This clone may be a read error of a much larger clone one base away. This chain joins TRBV3-1 and TRBJ2-7; 10 bases are a match to TRBD1. Looked up from germline, CDR1 is LGHDT and CDR2 is YNNKEL (reference sequence). The CDR3 loop spans 15 amino acids. The DNA for the CDR3 is TGTGCCAGCAGCCGAGGGGACAGGGGAACCTACGGGCAGTACTTC. Translating it yields CASSRGDRGTYGQYF.